This T cell receptor beta chain was profiled in a study of esophageal squamous cell carcinoma tumors (dated by TCRdb to the early 2020s). As for the study more broadly: Patients were split into immuno relation high and low groups by principal component analysis with K-means clustering of immunohistochemical T-cell and checkpoint marker values. The wider cohort comprised around 50 surgically treated esophageal squamous cell carcinoma patients in Japan, with some 21 high and roughly 32 low immuno relation cases. The study was designed to assess TCR repertoire diversity and shared TCR repertoires of T cells within the tumor environment of esophageal squamous cell carcinoma. TCR sequencing covered around ten patients: five randomly selected high immuno relation cases and five background-matched low immuno relation cases. The approximately eleven cases yielded approximately 1.5 million total TCRalpha reads and approximately 1,300,000 total TCRbeta reads, of which around 30,000 and 35,000, respectively, were unique. The investigation overall reported the following: In about 30% of the 10 cases, a single TCRalpha VJ recombination dominated, and TCRalpha diversity seemed to be reduced. Shared V|J recombination candidates may have been selected by chance because variation in the TCRalphabeta repertoire was large. Around 29 TRAV|TRAJ and over 20 TRBV|TRBJ combinations appeared shared among high immuno relation cases, including TRAV13-1|TRAJ22 and TRBV7-9|TRBJ2-7. The high immuno relation group had higher significant repertoire counts, although the two groups did not differ in total TCR repertoire counts. Only a few cases were included in the TCR repertoire analysis, and no investigation at the CDR3 clonotype level was performed. Since the TCRalpha and TCRbeta chains were sequenced separately, neither the chain pairing nor the recognized antigens could be determined.

Turning to this clonotype: The antigen this receptor binds is unknown. Per-base qualities were not stored, and no clone one base away is much larger.

Enrollment excluded patients who had received neoadjuvant chemotherapy or who had no clinical information. The TCR-sequenced cases shown were male, and subtotal esophagectomy with 2- or 3-field lymphadenectomy was performed in the TCR-sequenced cases shown. RNA was extracted from bulk tumor tissue sections with a Qiagen AllPrep kit, without T-cell sorting. Until RNA extraction, small sections of surgically resected tumor tissue were kept in RNAlater reagent at -80 degrees C. Library preparation used 5' RACE. The PCR step used KAPA HiFi along with constant-region primers for TCRalpha or TCRbeta and a P20EA primer, and a nested second PCR with CA2 or CB2 followed. TCR genes were amplified by unbiased adaptor ligation RT-PCR, with reverse transcription by Superscript III and a polyT18-containing BSL-18E primer. Following second-strand synthesis and blunting, the P10EA/P20EA adaptor was ligated to the 5' end of the cDNA, and NotI digestion was then performed. Both the first and second PCRs consisted of around 20 cycles of 98 degrees C for 20 s, 65 degrees C for 30 s and 72 degrees C for 1 min. The Nextera XT Index kit v2 Set A was used to index the amplicons, which were then pooled in equimolar amounts and quantified with a Qubit 2.0 Fluorometer. Sequencing was carried out on the Illumina MiSeq platform with 2x300 bp paired-end reads. The published analysis was carried out like this. V and J genes were assigned to reads on the basis of highest identity to IMGT reference sequences using Repertoire Genesis software ver.1.0. CDR3 was defined from Cys104 to Phe118 plus Gly119 and translated, and unique sequence reads were defined by distinct V, J and CDR3 amino acids. A shared V|J combination was chosen only when it reached significance in both a Fisher's exact test in edgeR and a Mann Whitney U test. Repertoire dissimilarity index was computed with the R rdi package after removing singletons and bootstrapping 500 repertoire combinations. Clones were called with MiXCR by TCRdb after fastp trimmed the public reads at Q25, and only in-frame beta chains were retained. Rows matching on CDR3 protein sequence are summarized as one entry with the most common DNA and genes. TCRdb assigned the V and J calls; the authors' analysis was not used. Present in this sample are around 5,000 distinct CDR3 sequences, roughly 22% of which were seen just once. Approximately 31% of the sample is in the top ten clones.

V lost 9 bases and J lost 7 bases; the stretch between them is 19 bases long. The CDR3 contains 14 residues, cysteine and phenylalanine counted. The kept DNA is CDR3 alone, 42 bases in frame from the first base. This chain joins TRBV12-3 or TRBV12-4 to TRBJ1-3; there is no confident call for the D gene. This receptor was identified in a man aged 45-79 years with esophageal squamous cell carcinoma. The sample comprised tumor tissue. The nucleotide sequence is given as TGTGCCAGTTCCCTATTAGAGGGCAGGAACACCATATATTTT. Translation gives CASSLLEGRNTIYF.